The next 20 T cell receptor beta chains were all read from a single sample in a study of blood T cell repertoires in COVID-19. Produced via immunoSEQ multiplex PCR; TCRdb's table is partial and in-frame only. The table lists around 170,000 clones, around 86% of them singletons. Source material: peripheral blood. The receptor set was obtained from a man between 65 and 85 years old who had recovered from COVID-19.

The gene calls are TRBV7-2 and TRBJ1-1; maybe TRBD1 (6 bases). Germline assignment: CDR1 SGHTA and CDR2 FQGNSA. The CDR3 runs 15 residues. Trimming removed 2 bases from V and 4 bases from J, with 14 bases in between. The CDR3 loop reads CASSLTGFRSTEAFF. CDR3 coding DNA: TGTGCCAGCAGCTTAACAGGGTTTAGGAGCACTGAAGCTTTCTTT.

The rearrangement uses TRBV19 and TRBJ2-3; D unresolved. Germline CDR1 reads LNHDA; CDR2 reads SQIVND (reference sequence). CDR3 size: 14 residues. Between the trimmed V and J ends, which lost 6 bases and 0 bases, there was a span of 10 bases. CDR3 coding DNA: TGTGCCAGTAGCCAGATGGCTAGCACAGATACGCAGTATTTT. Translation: CASSQMASTDTQYF.

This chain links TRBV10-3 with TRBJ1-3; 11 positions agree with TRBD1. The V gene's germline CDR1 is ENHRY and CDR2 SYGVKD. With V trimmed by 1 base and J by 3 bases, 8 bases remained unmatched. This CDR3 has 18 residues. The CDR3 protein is CAISEFGQGATNGNTIYF. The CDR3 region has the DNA TGTGCCATCAGTGAGTTTGGACAGGGGGCGACGAATGGAAACACCATATATTTT.

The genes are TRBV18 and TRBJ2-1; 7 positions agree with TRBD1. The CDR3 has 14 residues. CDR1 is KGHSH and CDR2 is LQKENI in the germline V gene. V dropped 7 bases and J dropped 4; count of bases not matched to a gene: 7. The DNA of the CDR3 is TGTGCCAGCTGCGACAGGGAATCTTACAATGAGCAGTTCTTC. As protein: CASCDRESYNEQFF.

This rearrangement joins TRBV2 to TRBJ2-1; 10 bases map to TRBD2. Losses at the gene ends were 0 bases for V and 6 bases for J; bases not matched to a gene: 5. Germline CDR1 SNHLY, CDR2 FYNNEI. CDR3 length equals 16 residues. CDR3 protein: CASSEAQAGGPNEQFF. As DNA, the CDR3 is TGTGCCAGCAGTGAAGCGCAAGCGGGAGGGCCCAATGAGCAGTTCTTC.

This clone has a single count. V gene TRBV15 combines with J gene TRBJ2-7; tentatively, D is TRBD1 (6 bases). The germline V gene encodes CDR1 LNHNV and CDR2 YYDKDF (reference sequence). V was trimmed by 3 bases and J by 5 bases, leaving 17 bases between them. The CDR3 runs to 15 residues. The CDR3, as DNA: TGTGCCACCAGCAGCACACAGGGTATCGTCCACGAGCAGTACTTC. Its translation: CATSSTQGIVHEQYF.

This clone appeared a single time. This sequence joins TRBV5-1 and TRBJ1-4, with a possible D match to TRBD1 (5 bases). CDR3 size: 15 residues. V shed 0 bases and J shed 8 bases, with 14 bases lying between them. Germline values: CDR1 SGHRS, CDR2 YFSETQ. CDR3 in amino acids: CASSLETGVIEKLFF. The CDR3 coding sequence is TGCGCCAGCAGCTTGGAGACGGGGGTTATCGAAAAACTGTTTTTT.

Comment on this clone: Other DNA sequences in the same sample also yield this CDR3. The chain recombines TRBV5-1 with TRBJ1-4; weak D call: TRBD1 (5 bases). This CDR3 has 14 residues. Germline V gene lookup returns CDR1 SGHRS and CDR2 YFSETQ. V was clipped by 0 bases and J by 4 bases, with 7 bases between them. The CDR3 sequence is CASSLGDSNEKLFF. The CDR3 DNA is TGCGCCAGCAGCTTGGGTGACAGTAATGAAAAACTGTTTTTT.

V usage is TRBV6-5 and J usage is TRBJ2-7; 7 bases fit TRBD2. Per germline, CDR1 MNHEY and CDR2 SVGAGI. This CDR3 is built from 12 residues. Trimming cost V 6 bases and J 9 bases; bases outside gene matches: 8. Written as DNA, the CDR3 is TGTGCCAGCAGAGGGTGGGGAGGGGCGCAGTACTTC. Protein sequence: CASRGWGGAQYF.

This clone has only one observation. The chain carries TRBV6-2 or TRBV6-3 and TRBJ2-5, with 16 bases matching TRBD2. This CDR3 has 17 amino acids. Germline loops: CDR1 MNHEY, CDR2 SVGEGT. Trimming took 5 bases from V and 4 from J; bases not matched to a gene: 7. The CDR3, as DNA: TGTGCCAGCAGTGCCGGGACTAGCGGGAGGGCCCGAGAGACCCAGTACTTC. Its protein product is CASSAGTSGRARETQYF.

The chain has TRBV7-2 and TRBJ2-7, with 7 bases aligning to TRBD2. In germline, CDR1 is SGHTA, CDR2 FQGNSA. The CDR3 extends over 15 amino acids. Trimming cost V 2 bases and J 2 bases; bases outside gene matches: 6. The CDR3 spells CASSLFQRGAYEQYF. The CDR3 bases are TGTGCCAGCAGCTTATTCCAGCGGGGTGCCTACGAGCAGTACTTC.

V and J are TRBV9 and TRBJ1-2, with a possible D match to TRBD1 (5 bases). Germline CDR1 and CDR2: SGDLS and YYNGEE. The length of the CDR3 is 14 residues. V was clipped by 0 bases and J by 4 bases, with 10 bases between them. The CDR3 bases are TGTGCCAGCAGCGTAGGGGTAGGGGCCTATGGCTACACCTTC. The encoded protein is CASSVGVGAYGYTF.

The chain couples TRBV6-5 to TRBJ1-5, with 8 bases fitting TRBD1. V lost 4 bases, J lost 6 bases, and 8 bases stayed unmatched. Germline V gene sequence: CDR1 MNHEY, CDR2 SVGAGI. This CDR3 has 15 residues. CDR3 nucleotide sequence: TGTGCCAGCAGTTCCACAGGGACAGGAGGTCAGCCCCAGCATTTT. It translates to CASSSTGTGGQPQHF.

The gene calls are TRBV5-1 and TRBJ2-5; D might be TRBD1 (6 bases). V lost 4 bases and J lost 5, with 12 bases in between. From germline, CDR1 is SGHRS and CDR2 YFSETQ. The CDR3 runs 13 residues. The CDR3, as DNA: TGCGCCAGCAGCCCAGGACAGAGGGAGACCCAGTACTTC. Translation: CASSPGQRETQYF.

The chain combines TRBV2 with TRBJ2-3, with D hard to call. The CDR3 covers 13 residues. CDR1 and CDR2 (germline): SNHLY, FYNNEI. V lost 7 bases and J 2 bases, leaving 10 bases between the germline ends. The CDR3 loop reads CASMATNTDTQYF. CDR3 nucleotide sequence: TGTGCCAGCATGGCCACCAACACAGATACGCAGTATTTT.

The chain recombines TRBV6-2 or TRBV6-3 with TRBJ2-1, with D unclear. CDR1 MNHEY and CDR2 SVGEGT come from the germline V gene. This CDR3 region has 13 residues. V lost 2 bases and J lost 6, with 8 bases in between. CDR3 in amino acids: CASSYLFPNEQFF. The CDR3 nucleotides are TGTGCCAGCAGTTACCTGTTCCCCAATGAGCAGTTCTTC.

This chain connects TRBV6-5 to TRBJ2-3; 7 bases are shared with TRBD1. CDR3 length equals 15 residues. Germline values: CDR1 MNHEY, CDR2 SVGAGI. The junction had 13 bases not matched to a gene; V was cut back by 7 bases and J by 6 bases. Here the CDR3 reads CASTDRDNTVDTQYF. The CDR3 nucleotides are TGTGCCAGCACCGACAGGGATAACACTGTGGATACGCAGTATTTT.

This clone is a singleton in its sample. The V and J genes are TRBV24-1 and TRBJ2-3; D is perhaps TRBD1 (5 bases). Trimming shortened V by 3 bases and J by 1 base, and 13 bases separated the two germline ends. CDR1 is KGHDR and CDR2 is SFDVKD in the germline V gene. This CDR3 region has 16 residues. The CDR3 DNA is TGTGCCACCAGTGATCCCACAGGATTACGCACAGATACGCAGTATTTT. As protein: CATSDPTGLRTDTQYF.

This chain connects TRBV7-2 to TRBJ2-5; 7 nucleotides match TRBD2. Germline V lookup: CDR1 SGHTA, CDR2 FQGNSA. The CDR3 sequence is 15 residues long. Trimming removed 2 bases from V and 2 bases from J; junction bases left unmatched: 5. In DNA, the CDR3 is TGTGCCAGCAGCTTATCTAGCGGAGCTCAAGAGACCCAGTACTTC. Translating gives CASSLSSGAQETQYF. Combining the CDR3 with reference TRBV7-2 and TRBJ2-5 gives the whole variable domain GAGVSQSPSNKVTEKGKDVELRCDPISGHTALYWYRQSLGQGLEFLIYFQGNSAPDKSGLPSDRFSAERTGGSVSTLTIQRTQQEDSAVYLCASSLSSGAQETQYFGPGTRLLVL.

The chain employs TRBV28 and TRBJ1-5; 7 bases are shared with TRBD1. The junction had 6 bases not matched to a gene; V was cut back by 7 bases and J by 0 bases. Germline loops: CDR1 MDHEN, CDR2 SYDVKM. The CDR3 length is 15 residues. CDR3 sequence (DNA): TGTGCCAGCATTCGGACAGGTTATAGCAATCAGCCCCAGCATTTT. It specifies CASIRTGYSNQPQHF.